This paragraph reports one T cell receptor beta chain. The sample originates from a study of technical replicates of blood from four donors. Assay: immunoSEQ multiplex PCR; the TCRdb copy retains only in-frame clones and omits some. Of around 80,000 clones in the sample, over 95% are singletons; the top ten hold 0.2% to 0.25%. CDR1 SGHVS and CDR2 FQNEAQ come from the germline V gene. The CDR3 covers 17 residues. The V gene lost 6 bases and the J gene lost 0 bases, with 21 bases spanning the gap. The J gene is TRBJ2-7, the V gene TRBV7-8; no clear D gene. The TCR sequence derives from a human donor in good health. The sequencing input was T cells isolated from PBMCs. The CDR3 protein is CASSFPESTSVSYEQYF. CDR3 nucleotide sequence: TGTGCCAGCAGTTTCCCGGAATCGACATCTGTCTCCTACGAGCAGTACTTC.